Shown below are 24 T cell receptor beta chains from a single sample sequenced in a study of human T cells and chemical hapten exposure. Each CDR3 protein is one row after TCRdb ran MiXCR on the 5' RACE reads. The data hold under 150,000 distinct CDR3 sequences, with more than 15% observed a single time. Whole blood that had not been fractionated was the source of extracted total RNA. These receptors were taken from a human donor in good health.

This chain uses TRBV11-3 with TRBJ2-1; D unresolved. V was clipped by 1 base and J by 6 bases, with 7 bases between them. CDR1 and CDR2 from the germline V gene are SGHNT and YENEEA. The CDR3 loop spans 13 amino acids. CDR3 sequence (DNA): TGTGCCAGCAGCTTAGCCGGGTTCAATGAGCAGTTCTTC. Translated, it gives CASSLAGFNEQFF.

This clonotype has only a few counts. CDR3 nucleotide sequence: TGTGCCAGCAGGGATCGACAGGGGCATGAAAAACTGTTTTTT. Translating gives CASRDRQGHEKLFF. The chain is built from TRBV25-1 and TRBJ1-4; 8 bases agree with TRBD1. This CDR3 comprises 14 residues. Germline trimming cut 6 bases from V and 6 bases from J; bases unmatched to any gene: 6. CDR1 MGHDK and CDR2 SYGVNS come from the germline V gene.

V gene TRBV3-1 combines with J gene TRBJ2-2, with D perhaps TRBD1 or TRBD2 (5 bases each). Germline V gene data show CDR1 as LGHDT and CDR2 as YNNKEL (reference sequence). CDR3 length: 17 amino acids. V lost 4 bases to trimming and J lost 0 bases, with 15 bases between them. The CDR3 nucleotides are TGTGCCAGCAGCCGACCCAGGGACCTCGCGAACACCGGGGAGCTGTTTTTT. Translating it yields CASSRPRDLANTGELFF.

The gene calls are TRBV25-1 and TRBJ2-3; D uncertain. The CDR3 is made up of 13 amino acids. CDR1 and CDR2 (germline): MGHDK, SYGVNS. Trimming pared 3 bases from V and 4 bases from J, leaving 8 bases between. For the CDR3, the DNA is TGTGCCAGCAGTGATCTGAGGCCAGATACGCAGTATTTT. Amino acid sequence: CASSDLRPDTQYF.

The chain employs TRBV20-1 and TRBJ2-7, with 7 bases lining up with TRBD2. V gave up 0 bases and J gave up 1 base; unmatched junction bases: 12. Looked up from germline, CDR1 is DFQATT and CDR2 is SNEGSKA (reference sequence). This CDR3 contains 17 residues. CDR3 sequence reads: CSAREGRGGRRSYEQYF. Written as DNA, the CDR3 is TGCAGTGCTAGAGAGGGAAGGGGCGGGAGAAGGTCCTACGAGCAGTACTTC.

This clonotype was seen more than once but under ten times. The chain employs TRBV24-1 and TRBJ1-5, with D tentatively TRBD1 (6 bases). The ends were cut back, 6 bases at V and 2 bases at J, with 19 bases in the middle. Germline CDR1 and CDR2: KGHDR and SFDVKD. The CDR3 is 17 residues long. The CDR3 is CATSSSRGDKGNQPQHF. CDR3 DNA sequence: TGTGCCACCAGTTCATCTAGGGGGGACAAGGGCAATCAGCCCCAGCATTTT.

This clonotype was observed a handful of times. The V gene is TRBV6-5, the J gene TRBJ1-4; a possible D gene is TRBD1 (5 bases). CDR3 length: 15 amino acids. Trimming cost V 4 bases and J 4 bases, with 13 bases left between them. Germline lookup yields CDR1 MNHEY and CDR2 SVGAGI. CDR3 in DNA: TGTGCCAGCAGTTCTGGGGACCCCTTTAATGAAAAACTGTTTTTT. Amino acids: CASSSGDPFNEKLFF.

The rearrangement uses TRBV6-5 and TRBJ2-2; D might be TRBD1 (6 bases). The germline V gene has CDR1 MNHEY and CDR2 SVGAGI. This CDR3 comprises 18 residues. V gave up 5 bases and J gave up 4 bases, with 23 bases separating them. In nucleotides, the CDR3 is TGTGCCAGCAGTCCTTCGGTGCACAGGGTCAGCGTCACCGGGGAGCTGTTTTTT. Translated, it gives CASSPSVHRVSVTGELFF.

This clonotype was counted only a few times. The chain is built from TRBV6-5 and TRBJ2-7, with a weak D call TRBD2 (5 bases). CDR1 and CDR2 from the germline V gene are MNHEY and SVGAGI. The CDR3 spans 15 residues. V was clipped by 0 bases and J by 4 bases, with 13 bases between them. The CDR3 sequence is CASSYSIGLLYEQYF. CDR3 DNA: TGTGCCAGCAGTTACTCGATCGGACTCTTATACGAGCAGTACTTC.

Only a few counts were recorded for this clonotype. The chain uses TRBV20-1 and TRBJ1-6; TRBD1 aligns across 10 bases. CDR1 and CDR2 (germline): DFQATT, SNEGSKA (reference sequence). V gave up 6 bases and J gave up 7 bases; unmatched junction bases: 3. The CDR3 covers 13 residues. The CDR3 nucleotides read TGCAGTGCGGGACAGGGGAGCAATTCACCCCTCCACTTT. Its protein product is CSAGQGSNSPLHF.

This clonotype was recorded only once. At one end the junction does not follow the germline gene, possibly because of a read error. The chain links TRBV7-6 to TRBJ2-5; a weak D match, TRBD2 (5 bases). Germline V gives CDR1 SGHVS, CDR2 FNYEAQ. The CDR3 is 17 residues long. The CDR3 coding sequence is TGTGCCTGCAGCCCGACCGGGGTCTCCGCGGCCCAAGAGACCCAGTACTTC. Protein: CACSPTGVSAAQETQYF. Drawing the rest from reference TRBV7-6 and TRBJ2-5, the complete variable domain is GAGVSQSPRYKVTKRGQDVALRCDPISGHVSLYWYRQALGQGPEFLTYFNYEAQQDKSGLPNDRFSAERPEGSISTLTIQRTEQRDSAMYRCACSPTGVSAAQETQYFGPGTRLLVL.

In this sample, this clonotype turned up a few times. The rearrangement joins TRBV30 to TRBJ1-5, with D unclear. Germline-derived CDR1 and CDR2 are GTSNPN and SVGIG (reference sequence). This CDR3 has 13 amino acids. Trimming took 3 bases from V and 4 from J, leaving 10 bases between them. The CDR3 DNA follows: TGTGCCTGGAGCCGACAACCGAATCAGCCCCAGCATTTT. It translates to CAWSRQPNQPQHF.

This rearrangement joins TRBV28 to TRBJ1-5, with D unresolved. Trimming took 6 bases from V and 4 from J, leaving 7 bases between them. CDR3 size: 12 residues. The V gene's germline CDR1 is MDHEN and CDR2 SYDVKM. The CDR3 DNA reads TGTGCCAGCAGACCACCAAATCAGCCCCAGCATTTT. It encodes CASRPPNQPQHF.

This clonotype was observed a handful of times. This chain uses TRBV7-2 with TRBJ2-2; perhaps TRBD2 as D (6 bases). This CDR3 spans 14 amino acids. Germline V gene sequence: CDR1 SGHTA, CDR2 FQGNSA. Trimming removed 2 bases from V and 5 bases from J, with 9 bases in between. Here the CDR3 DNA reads TGTGCCAGCAGCTTATCAGGGAGGACCGGGGAGCTGTTTTTT. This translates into CASSLSGRTGELFF. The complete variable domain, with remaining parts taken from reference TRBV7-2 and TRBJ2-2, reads GAGVSQSPSNKVTEKGKDVELRCDPISGHTALYWYRQSLGQGLEFLIYFQGNSAPDKSGLPSDRFSAERTGGSVSTLTIQRTQQEDSAVYLCASSLSGRTGELFFGEGSRLTVL.

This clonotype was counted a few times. The CDR3 protein is CASSSPNGGPQHF. CDR3 DNA sequence: TGTGCCAGCAGCTCCCCAAATGGGGGGCCCCAGCATTTT. The chain is built from TRBV9 and TRBJ1-5; the D gene is possibly TRBD1 (5 bases). Trimming took off 4 bases at V and 9 bases at J, with 14 bases between the two ends. This CDR3 region has 13 residues. Germline CDR1 and CDR2: SGDLS and YYNGEE.

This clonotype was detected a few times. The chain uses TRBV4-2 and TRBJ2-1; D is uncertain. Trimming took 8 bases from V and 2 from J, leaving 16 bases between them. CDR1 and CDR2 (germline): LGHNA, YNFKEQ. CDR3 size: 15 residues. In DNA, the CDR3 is TGTGCCAGCTCCAATACAAGGAACACCTACAATGAGCAGTTCTTC. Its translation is CASSNTRNTYNEQFF.

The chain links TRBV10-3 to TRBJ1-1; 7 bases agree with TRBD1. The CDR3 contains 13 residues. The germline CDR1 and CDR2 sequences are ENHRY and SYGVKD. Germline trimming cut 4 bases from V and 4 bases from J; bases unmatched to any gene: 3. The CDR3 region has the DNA TGTGCCATCAGTGGGGGACAGTCCACTGAAGCTTTCTTT. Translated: CAISGGQSTEAFF.

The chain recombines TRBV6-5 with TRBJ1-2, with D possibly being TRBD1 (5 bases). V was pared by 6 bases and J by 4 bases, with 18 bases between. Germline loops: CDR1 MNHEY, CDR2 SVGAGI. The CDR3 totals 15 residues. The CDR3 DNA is TGTGCCAGCAGCTCCCTGGGCGCGGGGACCTATGGCTACACCTTC. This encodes CASSSLGAGTYGYTF.

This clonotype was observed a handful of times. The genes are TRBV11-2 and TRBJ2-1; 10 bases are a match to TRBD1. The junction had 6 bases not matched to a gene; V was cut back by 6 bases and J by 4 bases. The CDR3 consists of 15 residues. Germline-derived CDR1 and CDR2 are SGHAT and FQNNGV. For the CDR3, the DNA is TGTGCCAGCAGAAAGCCGGGACAGGGGTACAATGAGCAGTTCTTC. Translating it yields CASRKPGQGYNEQFF.

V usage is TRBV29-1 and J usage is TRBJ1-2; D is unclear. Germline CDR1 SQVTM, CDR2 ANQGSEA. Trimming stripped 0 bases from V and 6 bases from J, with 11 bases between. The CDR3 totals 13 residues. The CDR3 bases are TGCAGCGTTGAAGAGGGATTCGGGCATGGCTACACCTTC. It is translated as CSVEEGFGHGYTF.

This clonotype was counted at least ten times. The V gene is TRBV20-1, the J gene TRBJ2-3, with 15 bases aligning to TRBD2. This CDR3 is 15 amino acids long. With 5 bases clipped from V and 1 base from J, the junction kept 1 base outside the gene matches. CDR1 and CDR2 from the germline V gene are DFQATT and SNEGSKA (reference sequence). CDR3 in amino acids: CSARTSGRGTDTQYF. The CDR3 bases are TGCAGTGCTCGGACTAGCGGGAGGGGCACAGATACGCAGTATTTT.

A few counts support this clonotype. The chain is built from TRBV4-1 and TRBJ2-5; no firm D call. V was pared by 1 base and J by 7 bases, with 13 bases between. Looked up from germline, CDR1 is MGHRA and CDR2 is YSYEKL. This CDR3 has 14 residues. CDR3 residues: CASSQVVKLGTQYF. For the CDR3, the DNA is TGCGCCAGCAGCCAAGTGGTAAAGCTTGGGACCCAGTACTTC.

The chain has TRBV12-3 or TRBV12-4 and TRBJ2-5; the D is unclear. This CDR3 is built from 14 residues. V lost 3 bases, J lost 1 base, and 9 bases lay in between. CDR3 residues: CASSFPASQETQYF. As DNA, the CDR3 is TGTGCCAGCAGTTTCCCGGCCAGCCAAGAGACCCAGTACTTC.

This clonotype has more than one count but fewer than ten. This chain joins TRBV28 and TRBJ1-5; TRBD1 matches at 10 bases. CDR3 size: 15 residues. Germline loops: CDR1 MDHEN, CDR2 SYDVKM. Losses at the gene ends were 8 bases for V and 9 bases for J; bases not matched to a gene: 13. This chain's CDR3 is CASSHPPTGGRPQHF. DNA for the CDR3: TGTGCCAGCTCCCACCCCCCGACAGGGGGCCGGCCCCAGCATTTT.